The clone carrying this T cell receptor (beta chain) has more than one count but fewer than ten. The CDR3 sequence is 16 residues long. Between the trimmed V and J ends, which lost 1 base and 5 bases, there was a span of 18 bases. Looked up from germline, CDR1 is SGHTA and CDR2 is FQGNSA. The use of a sample-barcoded 5' primer and a J-beta primer mix characterized a second PCR of 7 to 11 cycles. TCRdb ran MiXCR on the 5' RACE reads and lists one entry per CDR3 protein. The data contain some 760,000 distinct CDR3 sequences, roughly 25% of them singletons. This sample was taken from a study of blood T cells in healthy people across ages. Study overall: Template switching recovered approximately one barcoded beta molecule for every two T cells.

Healthy Caucasian individuals from Russia aged about 6 to 95 served as donors. Separately, the same data were catalogued under a study of T cells of mothers and their children. That study adds: Barcodes for each sample and 2-4 random nucleotides were added by the M1S primer used in the second PCR. Sequencing returned over 8 million TCR beta CDR3 reads per mother and several million per child.

The specimen was blood. The chain employs TRBV7-2 and TRBJ2-7; TRBD1 might be the D (6 bases). The sequence was obtained from a boy aged 10-17 years in good health. CDR3 loop: CASSLVGQGFRHEQYF. Here the CDR3 DNA reads TGTGCCAGCAGCTTAGTAGGCCAGGGGTTCAGACACGAGCAGTACTTC.